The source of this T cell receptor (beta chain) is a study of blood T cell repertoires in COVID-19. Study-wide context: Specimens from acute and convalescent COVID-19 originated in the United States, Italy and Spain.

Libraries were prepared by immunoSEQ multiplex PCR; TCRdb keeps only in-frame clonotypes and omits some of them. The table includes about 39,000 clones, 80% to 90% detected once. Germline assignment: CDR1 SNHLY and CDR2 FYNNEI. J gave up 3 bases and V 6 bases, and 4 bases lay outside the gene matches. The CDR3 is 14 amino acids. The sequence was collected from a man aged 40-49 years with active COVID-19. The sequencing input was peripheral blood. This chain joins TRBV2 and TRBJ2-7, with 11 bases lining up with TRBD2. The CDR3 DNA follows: TGTGCCAGCAGACTAGCGGGAGTTCGCTACGAGCAGTACTTC. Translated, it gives CASRLAGVRYEQYF.